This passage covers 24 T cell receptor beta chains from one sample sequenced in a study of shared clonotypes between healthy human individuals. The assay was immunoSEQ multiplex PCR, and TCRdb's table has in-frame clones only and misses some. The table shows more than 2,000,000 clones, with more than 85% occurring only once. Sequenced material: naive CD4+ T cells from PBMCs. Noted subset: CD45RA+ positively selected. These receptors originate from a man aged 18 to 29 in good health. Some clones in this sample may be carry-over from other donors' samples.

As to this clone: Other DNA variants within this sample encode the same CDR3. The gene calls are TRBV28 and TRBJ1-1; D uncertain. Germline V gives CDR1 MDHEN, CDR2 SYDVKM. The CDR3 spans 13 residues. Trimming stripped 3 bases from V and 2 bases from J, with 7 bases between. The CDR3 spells CASSFPGNTEAFF. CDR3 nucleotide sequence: TGTGCCAGCAGTTTCCCAGGAAACACTGAAGCTTTCTTT. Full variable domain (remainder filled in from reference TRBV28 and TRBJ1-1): DVKVTQSSRYLVKRTGEKVFLECVQDMDHENMFWYRQDPGLGLRLIYFSYDVKMKEKGDIPEGYSVSREKKERFSLILESASTNQTSMYLCASSFPGNTEAFFGQGTRLTVV.

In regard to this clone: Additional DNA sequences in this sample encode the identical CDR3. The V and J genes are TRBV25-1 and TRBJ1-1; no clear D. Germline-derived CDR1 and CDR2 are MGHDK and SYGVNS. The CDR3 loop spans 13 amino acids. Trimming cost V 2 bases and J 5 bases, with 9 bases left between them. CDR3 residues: CASSERRVTEAFF. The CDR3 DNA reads TGTGCCAGCAGTGAACGGAGGGTTACTGAAGCTTTCTTT.

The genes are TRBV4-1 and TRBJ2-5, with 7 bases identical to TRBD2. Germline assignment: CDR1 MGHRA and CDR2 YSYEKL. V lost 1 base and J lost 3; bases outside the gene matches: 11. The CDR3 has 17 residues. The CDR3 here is CASSQGASLAGEETQYF. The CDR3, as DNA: TGCGCCAGCAGCCAAGGGGCTTCCCTGGCGGGAGAAGAGACCCAGTACTTC.

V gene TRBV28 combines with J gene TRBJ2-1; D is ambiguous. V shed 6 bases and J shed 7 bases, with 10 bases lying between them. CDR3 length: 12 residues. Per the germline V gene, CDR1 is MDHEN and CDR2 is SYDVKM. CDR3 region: CASSLPVNEQFF. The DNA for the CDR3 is TGTGCCAGCAGCTTACCCGTAAATGAGCAGTTCTTC.

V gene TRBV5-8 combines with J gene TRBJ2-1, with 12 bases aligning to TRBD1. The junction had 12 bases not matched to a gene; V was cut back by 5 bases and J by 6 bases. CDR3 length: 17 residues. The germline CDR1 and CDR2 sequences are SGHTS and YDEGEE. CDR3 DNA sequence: TGTGCCAGCAGTTCTGTTTACCGGGACAGGGGGCTCAATGAGCAGTTCTTC. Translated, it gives CASSSVYRDRGLNEQFF.

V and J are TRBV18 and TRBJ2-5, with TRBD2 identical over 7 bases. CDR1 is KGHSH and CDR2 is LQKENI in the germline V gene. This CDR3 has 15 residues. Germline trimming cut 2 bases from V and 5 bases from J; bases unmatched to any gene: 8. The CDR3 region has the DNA TGTGCCAGCTCACCATTGCGCTGGGGAGGGGAGACCCAGTACTTC. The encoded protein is CASSPLRWGGETQYF.

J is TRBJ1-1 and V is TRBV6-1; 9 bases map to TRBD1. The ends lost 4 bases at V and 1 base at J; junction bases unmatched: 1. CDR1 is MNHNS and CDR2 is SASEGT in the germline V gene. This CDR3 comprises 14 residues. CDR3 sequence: CASSGGQGNTEAFF. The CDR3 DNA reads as TGTGCCAGCAGTGGGGGACAGGGGAACACTGAAGCTTTCTTT.

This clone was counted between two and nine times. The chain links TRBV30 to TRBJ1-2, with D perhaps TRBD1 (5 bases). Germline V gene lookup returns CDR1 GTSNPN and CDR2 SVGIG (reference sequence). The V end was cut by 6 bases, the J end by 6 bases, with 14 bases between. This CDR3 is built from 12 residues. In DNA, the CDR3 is TGTGCCTGTGGACCCCGGGGGAATGGCTACACCTTC. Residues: CACGPRGNGYTF.

The CDR3 DNA reads TGTGCCAGCAGGCTTGACAGGGGGCTATCGTACGAGCAGTACTTC. It codes for CASRLDRGLSYEQYF. This chain joins TRBV6-5 and TRBJ2-7; 10 bases fit TRBD1. The CDR3 loop spans 15 amino acids. CDR1 is MNHEY and CDR2 is SVGAGI in the germline V gene. V was clipped by 6 bases and J by 4 bases; unmatched bases: 9.

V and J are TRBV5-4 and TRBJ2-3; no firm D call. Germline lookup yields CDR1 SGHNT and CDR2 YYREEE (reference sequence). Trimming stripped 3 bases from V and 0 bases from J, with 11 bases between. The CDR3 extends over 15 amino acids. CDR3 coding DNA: TGTGCCAGCAGCTCTCAATCTGCTAGCACAGATACGCAGTATTTT. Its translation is CASSSQSASTDTQYF.

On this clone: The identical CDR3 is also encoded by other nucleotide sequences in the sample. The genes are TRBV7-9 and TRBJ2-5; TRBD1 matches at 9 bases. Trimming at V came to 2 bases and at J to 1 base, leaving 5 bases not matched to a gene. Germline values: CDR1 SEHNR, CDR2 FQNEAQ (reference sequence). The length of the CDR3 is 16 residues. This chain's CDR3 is CASSLSPGQGQETQYF. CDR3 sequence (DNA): TGTGCCAGCAGCTTATCCCCGGGACAGGGCCAAGAGACCCAGTACTTC.

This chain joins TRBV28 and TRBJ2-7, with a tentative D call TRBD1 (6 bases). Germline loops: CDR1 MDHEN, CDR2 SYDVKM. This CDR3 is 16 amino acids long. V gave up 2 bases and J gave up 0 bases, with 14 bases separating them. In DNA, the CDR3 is TGTGCCAGCAGTTTAGCAGGGGTCGAACCCTCCTACGAGCAGTACTTC. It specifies CASSLAGVEPSYEQYF.

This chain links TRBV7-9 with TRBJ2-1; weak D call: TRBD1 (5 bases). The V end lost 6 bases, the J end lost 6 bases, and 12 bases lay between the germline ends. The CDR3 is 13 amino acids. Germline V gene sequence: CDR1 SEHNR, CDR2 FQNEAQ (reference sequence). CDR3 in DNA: TGTGCCAGCAGTTCTCGACAGACCAATGAGCAGTTCTTC. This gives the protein CASSSRQTNEQFF.

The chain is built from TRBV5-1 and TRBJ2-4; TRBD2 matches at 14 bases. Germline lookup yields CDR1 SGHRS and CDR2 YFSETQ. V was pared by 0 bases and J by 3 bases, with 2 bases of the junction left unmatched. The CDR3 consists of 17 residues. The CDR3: CASSLGLAGGIKNIQYF. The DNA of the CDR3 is TGCGCCAGCAGCTTGGGACTAGCGGGAGGGATCAAAAACATTCAGTACTTC.

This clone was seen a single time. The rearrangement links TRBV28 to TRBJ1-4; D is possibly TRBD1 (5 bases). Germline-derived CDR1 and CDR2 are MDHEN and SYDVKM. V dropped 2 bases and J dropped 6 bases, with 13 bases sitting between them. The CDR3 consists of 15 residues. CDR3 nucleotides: TGTGCCAGCAGTTTAGGGGGATACGGGGATGAAAAACTGTTTTTT. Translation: CASSLGGYGDEKLFF.

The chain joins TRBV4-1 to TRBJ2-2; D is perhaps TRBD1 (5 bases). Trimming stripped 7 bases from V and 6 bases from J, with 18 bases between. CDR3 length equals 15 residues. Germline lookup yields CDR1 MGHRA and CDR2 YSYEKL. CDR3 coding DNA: TGCGCCAGCAACAGGAGCAGGGTCCCCCCCGGGGAGCTGTTTTTT. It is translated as CASNRSRVPPGELFF.

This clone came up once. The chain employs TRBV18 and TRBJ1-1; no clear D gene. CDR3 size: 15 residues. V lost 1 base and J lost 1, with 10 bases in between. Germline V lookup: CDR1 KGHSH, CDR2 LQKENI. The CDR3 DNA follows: TGTGCCAGCTCACCACTTTACGGAGAGAACACTGAAGCTTTCTTT. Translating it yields CASSPLYGENTEAFF.

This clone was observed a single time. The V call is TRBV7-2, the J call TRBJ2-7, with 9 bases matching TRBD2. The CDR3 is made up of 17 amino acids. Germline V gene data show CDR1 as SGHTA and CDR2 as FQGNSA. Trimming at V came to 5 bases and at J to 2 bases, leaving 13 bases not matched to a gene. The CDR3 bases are TGTGCCAGCAGCCAAAGAGGGCTAGCGGGGCCACCCTACGAGCAGTACTTC. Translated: CASSQRGLAGPPYEQYF. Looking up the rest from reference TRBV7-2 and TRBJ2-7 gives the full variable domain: GAGVSQSPSNKVTEKGKDVELRCDPISGHTALYWYRQSLGQGLEFLIYFQGNSAPDKSGLPSDRFSAERTGGSVSTLTIQRTQQEDSAVYLCASSQRGLAGPPYEQYFGPGTRLTVT.

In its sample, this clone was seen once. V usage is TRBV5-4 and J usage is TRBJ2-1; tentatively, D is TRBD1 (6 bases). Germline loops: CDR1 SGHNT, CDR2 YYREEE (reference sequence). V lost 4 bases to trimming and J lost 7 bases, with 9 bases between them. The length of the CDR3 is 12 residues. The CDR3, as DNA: TGTGCCAGCAGCAGGGGGTTGAATGAGCAGTTCTTC. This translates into CASSRGLNEQFF.

This CDR3 reads CASSNNPGTGRNEQFF. The CDR3 DNA is TGTGCCAGCAGCAATAACCCCGGGACGGGACGCAATGAGCAGTTCTTC. The V call is TRBV28, the J call TRBJ2-1, with D perhaps TRBD1 or TRBD2 (5 bases each). Trimming shortened V by 6 bases and J by 6 bases, and 21 bases separated the two germline ends. The CDR3 is made up of 16 amino acids. Germline V gene data show CDR1 as MDHEN and CDR2 as SYDVKM.

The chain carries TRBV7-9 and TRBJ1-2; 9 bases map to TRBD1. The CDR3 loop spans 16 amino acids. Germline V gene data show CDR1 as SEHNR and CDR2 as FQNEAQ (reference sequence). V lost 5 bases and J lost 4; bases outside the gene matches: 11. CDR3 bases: TGTGCCAGCAGCCAGAACACCCCGACAGGGGGCTATGGCTACACCTTC. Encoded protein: CASSQNTPTGGYGYTF.

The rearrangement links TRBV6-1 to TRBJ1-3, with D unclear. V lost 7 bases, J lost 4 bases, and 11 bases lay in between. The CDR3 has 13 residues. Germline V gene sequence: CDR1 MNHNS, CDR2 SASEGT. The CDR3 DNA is TGTGCCAGCATCGAGGATGGGGGAAACACCATATATTTT. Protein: CASIEDGGNTIYF.

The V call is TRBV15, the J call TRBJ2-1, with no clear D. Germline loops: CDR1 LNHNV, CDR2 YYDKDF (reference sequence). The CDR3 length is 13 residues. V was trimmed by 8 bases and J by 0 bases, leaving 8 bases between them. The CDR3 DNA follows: TGTGCCACCGGGGTAAACTCCTACAATGAGCAGTTCTTC. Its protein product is CATGVNSYNEQFF.

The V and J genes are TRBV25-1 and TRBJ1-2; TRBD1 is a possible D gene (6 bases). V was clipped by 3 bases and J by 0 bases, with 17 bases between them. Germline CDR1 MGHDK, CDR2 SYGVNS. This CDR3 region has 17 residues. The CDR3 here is CASSEPTGNLANYGYTF. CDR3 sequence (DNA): TGTGCCAGCAGTGAGCCCACAGGGAATCTAGCTAACTATGGCTACACCTTC.